This is a list of T cell receptor beta chains from one sample in a study of blood T cell repertoires in COVID-19. The table came from immunoSEQ multiplex PCR; TCRdb's copy has only in-frame clones and leaves some out. The sample lists 250,000 or so clones; roughly 80% were seen once. Sequencing input: peripheral blood. The receptor set was obtained from a woman younger than 30 with acute or convalescent COVID-19. Both conserved end residues are part of each CDR3.

J gene | V gene | CDR3 protein
TRBJ2-6 | TRBV7-2 | CASSLVGQVGSGANVLTF
TRBJ2-3 | TRBV24-1 | CATSDATGEGTDTQYF
TRBJ1-2 | TRBV10-2 | CASRIDRGRYGYTF
TRBJ1-1 | TRBV7-2 | CASSLAQGASTEAFF
TRBJ2-2 | TRBV27 | CASSLSLIANTGELFF
TRBJ2-1 | TRBV4-3 | CASSQRAGVPNEQFF
TRBJ1-2 | TRBV7-9 | CASSTNRDGYTF
TRBJ2-1 | TRBV10-3 | CAISENRAPSGRADEQFF
TRBJ2-4 | TRBV3-1/TRBV3-2 | CASSRKSGLQGALAKNIQYF
TRBJ1-2 | TRBV27 | CASSGTGAGDGYTF
TRBJ1-2 | TRBV14 | CASSQDQDRLVNYGYTF
TRBJ2-7 | TRBV12-1 | CASSSGAHEQYF
TRBJ2-5 | TRBV4-3 | CASSPGGRDQETQYF
TRBJ2-1 | TRBV29-1 | CSVEEGQLGLNEQFF